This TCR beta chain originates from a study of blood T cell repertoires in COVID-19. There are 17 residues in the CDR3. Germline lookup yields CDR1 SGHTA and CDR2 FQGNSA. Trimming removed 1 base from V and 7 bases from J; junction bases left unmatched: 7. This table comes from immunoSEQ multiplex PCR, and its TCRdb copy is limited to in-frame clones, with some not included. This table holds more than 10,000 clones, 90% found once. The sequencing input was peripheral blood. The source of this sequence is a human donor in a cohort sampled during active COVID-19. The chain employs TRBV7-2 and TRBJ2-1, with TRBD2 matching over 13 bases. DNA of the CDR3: TGTGCCAGCAGCTTAGTGTGGACTAGCGGGGGTGCAAATGAGCAGTTCTTC. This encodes CASSLVWTSGGANEQFF.